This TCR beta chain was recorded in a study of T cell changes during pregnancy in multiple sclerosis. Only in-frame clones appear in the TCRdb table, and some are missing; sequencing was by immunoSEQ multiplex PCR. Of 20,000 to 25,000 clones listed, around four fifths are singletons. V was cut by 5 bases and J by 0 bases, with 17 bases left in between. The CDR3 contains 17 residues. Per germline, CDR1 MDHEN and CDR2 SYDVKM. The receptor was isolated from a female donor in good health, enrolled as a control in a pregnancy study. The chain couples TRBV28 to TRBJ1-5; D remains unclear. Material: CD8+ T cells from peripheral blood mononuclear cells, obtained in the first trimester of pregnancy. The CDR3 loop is CASSPLGENYSNQPQHF. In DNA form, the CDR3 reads TGTGCCAGCAGTCCTCTTGGGGAGAATTATAGCAATCAGCCCCAGCATTTT.